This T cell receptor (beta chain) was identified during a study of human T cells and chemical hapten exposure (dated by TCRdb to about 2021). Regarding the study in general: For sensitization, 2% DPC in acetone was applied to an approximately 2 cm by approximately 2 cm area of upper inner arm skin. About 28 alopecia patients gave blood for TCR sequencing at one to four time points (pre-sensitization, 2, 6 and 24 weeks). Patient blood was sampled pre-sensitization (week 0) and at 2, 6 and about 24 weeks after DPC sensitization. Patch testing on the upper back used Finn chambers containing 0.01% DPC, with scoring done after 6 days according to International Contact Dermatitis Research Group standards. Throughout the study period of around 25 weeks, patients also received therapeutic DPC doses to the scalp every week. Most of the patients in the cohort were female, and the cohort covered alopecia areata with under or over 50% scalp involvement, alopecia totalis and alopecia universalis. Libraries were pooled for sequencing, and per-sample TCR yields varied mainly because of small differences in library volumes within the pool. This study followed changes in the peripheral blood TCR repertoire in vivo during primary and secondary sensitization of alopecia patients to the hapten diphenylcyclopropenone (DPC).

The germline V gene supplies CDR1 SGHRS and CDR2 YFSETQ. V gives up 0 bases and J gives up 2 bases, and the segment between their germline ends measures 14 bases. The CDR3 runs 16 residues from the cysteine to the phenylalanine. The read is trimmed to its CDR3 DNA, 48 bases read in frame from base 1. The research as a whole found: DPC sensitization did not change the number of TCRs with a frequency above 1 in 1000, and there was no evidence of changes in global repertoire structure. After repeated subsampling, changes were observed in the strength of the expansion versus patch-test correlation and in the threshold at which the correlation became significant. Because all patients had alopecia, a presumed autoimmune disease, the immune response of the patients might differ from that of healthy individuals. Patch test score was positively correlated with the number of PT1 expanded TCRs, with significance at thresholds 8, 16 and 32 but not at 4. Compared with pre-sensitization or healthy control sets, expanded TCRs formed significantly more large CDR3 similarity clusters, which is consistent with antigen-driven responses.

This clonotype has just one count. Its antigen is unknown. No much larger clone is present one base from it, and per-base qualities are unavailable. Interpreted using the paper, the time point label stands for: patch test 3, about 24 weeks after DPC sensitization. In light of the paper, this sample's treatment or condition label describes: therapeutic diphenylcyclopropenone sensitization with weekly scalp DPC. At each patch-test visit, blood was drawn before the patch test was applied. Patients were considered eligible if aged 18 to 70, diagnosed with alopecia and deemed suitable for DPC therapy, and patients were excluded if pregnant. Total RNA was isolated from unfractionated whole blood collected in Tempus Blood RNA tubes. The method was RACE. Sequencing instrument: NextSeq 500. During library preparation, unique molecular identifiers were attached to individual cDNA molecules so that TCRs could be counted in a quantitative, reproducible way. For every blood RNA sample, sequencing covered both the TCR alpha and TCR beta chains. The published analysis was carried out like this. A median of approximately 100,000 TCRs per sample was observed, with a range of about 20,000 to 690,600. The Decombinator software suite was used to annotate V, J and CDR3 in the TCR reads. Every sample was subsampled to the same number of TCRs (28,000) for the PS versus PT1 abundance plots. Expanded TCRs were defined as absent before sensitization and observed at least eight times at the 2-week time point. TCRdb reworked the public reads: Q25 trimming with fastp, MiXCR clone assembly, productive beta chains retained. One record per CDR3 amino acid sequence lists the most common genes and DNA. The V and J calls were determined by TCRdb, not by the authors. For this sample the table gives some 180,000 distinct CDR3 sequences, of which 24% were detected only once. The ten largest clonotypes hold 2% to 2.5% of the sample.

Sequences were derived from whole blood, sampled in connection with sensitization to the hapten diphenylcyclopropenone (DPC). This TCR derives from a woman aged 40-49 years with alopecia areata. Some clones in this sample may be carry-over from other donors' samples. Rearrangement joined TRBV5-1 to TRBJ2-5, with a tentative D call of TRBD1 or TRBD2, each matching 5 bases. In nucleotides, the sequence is TGCGCCAGCAGCTTGGGGGACCATTGGGGACAAGAGACCCAGTACTTC. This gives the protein CASSLGDHWGQETQYF.